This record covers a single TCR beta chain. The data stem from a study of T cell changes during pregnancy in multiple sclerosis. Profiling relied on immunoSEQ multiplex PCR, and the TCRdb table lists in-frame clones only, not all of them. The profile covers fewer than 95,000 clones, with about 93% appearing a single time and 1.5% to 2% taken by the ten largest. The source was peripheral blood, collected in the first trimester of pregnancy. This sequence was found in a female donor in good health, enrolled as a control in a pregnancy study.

The CDR3 sequence is CSARDREQYF. The CDR3 bases are TGCAGCGCGAGGGATCGCGAGCAGTACTTC. The V gene is TRBV29-1, the J gene TRBJ2-7; a possible D gene is TRBD2 (5 bases). Looked up from germline, CDR1 is SQVTM and CDR2 is ANQGSEA. The ends were cut back, 7 bases at V and 6 bases at J, with 10 bases in the middle. The CDR3 is 10 amino acids.